These 16 T cell receptor beta chains originate from one sample sequenced in a study of early stage breast cancer tumors. Using immunoSEQ multiplex PCR, the repertoire was profiled, and TCRdb retains in-frame clones only, with some absent. The table shows some 58,000 clones, with 70% to 80% occurring only once. The material sequenced was blood. The source is a person aged 25-39 years with breast cancer.

The CDR3, as DNA: TGTGCCAGCAGCTCGACAGGGGGAAACACCATATATTTT. This codes for CASSSTGGNTIYF. This chain uses TRBV6-6 with TRBJ1-3, with 7 nucleotides matching TRBD1. Trimming removed 6 bases from V and 4 bases from J; junction bases left unmatched: 3. The germline gives CDR1 MNHNY, CDR2 SVGAGI (reference sequence). This CDR3 has 13 amino acids.

This clone occurred once. The chain links TRBV7-2 to TRBJ2-3; tentatively, D is TRBD1 (5 bases). Germline V gives CDR1 SGHTA, CDR2 FQGNSA. The ends were cut back, 3 bases at V and 4 bases at J, with 8 bases in the middle. This CDR3 spans 13 amino acids. The CDR3 DNA sequence: TGTGCCAGCAGCTTTAGGGGTTCAGATACGCAGTATTTT. The encoded protein is CASSFRGSDTQYF.

The rearrangement links TRBV6-5 to TRBJ2-1; 8 bases are shared with TRBD2. This CDR3 comprises 15 residues. Germline V gene sequence: CDR1 MNHEY, CDR2 SVGAGI. The trim removed 3 bases at V and 2 bases at J, leaving 3 bases unmatched. The CDR3 DNA is TGTGCCAGCAGTTATAGCGGGGCCCCCTACAATGAGCAGTTCTTC. It translates to CASSYSGAPYNEQFF.

The V and J genes are TRBV30 and TRBJ1-3; a weak D match, TRBD1 (5 bases). Germline V gene data show CDR1 as GTSNPN and CDR2 as SVGIG (reference sequence). This CDR3 contains 15 residues. Trimming removed 4 bases from V and 0 bases from J, with 13 bases in between. In DNA form, the CDR3 reads TGTGCCTGGATTTACGACAGCCGCTCTGGAAACACCATATATTTT. Translated, it gives CAWIYDSRSGNTIYF.

The chain couples TRBV4-2 to TRBJ1-1; 10 bases align to TRBD1. The germline V gene has CDR1 LGHNA and CDR2 YNFKEQ. This CDR3 region has 20 residues. Unmatched junction bases numbered 20, after V lost 4 bases and J lost 3 bases. CDR3 sequence reads: CASSRPSGDRDRGSDTEAFF. DNA for the CDR3: TGTGCCAGCAGCCGACCTTCGGGGGACCGGGACAGGGGAAGCGACACTGAAGCTTTCTTT.

The rearrangement joins TRBV11-3 to TRBJ2-5, with D possibly being TRBD1 or TRBD2 (5 bases each). V lost 0 bases, J lost 1 base, and 9 bases lay in between. CDR1 is SGHNT, CDR2 YENEEA, per germline. This CDR3 has 15 residues. The CDR3 region has the DNA TGTGCCAGCAGCTTAGACGGGGCAGCCCAAGAGACCCAGTACTTC. This codes for CASSLDGAAQETQYF.

This sequence joins TRBV2 and TRBJ1-3; D ambiguous. Trimming stripped 4 bases from V and 7 bases from J, with 11 bases between. CDR1 is SNHLY, CDR2 FYNNEI, per germline. This CDR3 region has 13 residues. The CDR3 bases are TGTGCCAGCAGTGCATCGACAACCAACACCATATATTTT. Protein: CASSASTTNTIYF.

The chain uses TRBV4-3 and TRBJ1-5; 12 bases line up with TRBD1. Germline V gene sequence: CDR1 LGHNA, CDR2 YSLEER. V was clipped by 0 bases and J by 7 bases; unmatched bases: 4. The CDR3 spans 16 residues. CDR3 DNA sequence: TGCGCCAGCAGCCAAGATCCCGGGACAGGGGGCCAGCCCCAGCATTTT. Amino acid sequence: CASSQDPGTGGQPQHF.

The chain recombines TRBV19 with TRBJ1-1; no clear D. The ends were cut back, 6 bases at V and 0 bases at J, with 20 bases in the middle. The germline gives CDR1 LNHDA, CDR2 SQIVND (reference sequence). The CDR3 consists of 17 residues. CDR3 amino acids: CASREIHERVMNTEAFF. In nucleotides, the CDR3 is TGTGCCAGTAGGGAAATCCACGAGAGGGTAATGAACACTGAAGCTTTCTTT.

The chain couples TRBV4-1 to TRBJ1-1; D is unclear. Germline loops: CDR1 MGHRA, CDR2 YSYEKL. There are 14 residues in the CDR3. V was trimmed by 2 bases and J by 0 bases, leaving 7 bases between them. CDR3: CASSQLGLNTEAFF. As DNA, the CDR3 is TGCGCCAGCAGCCAACTCGGTTTGAACACTGAAGCTTTCTTT.

V usage is TRBV18 and J usage is TRBJ1-6; 7 nucleotides align to TRBD1. Germline assignment: CDR1 KGHSH and CDR2 LQKENI. The CDR3 contains 16 residues. J lost 11 bases, V lost 3 bases, and 13 bases had no gene match. CDR3 in amino acids: CASSPQNTGDGAPLHF. Here the CDR3 DNA reads TGTGCCAGCTCACCGCAAAATACAGGGGACGGGGCACCCCTCCACTTT.

The chain carries TRBV7-8 and TRBJ2-3; 9 nucleotides line up with TRBD2. The CDR3 length is 17 residues. CDR1 SGHVS and CDR2 FQNEAQ come from the germline V gene. Trimming took 5 bases from V and 6 from J; bases not matched to a gene: 15. Written as DNA, the CDR3 is TGTGCCAGCAGCCTGTCCGGACTAGCGCTCCTAGATGATACGCAGTATTTT. Protein sequence: CASSLSGLALLDDTQYF.

The CDR3 sequence: CASREVSGSTEAFF. Here the CDR3 DNA reads TGTGCCAGCAGGGAGGTTTCGGGGAGCACTGAAGCTTTCTTT. This chain joins TRBV2 and TRBJ1-1; D call uncertain. CDR1 and CDR2 (germline): SNHLY, FYNNEI. This CDR3 spans 14 amino acids. V lost 6 bases and J 4 bases, leaving 15 bases between the germline ends.

The chain recombines TRBV9 with TRBJ2-2; D is perhaps TRBD1 (7 bases). V was trimmed by 4 bases and J by 4 bases, leaving 17 bases between them. Germline V lookup: CDR1 SGDLS, CDR2 YYNGEE. This CDR3 region has 16 residues. DNA for the CDR3: TGTGCCAGCAGCCCAGGGGGGCTAGCCGTCACCGGGGAGCTGTTTTTT. Translated: CASSPGGLAVTGELFF.

V and J are TRBV7-8 and TRBJ1-1; D call uncertain. V lost 2 bases and J 7 bases, leaving 17 bases between the germline ends. This CDR3 is built from 15 residues. CDR1 is SGHVS and CDR2 is FQNEAQ in the germline V gene. The CDR3 coding sequence is TGTGCCAGCAGCTTACTGGGCAACAAGCAGGATGAAGCTTTCTTT. Residues: CASSLLGNKQDEAFF.

V is TRBV4-2 and J is TRBJ1-1; tentatively, D is TRBD1 (5 bases). V was trimmed by 0 bases and J by 2 bases, leaving 7 bases between them. Germline lookup yields CDR1 LGHNA and CDR2 YNFKEQ. The CDR3 is made up of 14 amino acids. The CDR3 here is CASSQEQDNTEAFF. The CDR3 coding sequence is TGTGCCAGCAGCCAAGAACAGGACAACACTGAAGCTTTCTTT.